This T cell receptor beta chain was found in a study of T cell changes during pregnancy in multiple sclerosis (dated by TCRdb to between 2018 and 2020). Notes on the research overall: Changes in the T cell repertoire over the course of pregnancy were examined in this study in women with multiple sclerosis.

For CDR1 and CDR2, the germline V gene lists SGHDT and YYEEEE. Here V drops 4 bases and J drops 9 bases, and the junction holds 10 bases not matched to any gene. There are 15 amino acids in the CDR3, from cysteine to phenylalanine inclusive. The entry retains the CDR3 DNA only, 45 bases that are in frame from base 1. Library preparation employed the immunoSEQ multiplex PCR assay. Imported from immuneACCESS, the table was reduced by TCRdb to in-frame sequences with V and J called. These copies leave out some clones; in studies compared against another copy, an unresolved V gene accounts for under half, and the cause of the remainder is not known. The sample has some 59,000 clones on record, roughly 87% of them singletons. The ten largest account for roughly 2.5% of the sample. As regards this clone: There is no known antigen for this receptor. No base quality values were provided; no much bigger clone lies one nucleotide off.

Sequenced material: peripheral blood, taken in the first trimester of pregnancy. Recombination connected TRBV5-6 to TRBJ2-2, with 9 central nucleotides matching TRBD1. The receptor was derived from a female donor with multiple sclerosis, enrolled in a pregnancy study. The sequenced DNA is TGTGCCAGCAGCCGAGACAGGGGGTCACCCAGGGAGCTGTTTTTT. Its protein reads: CASSRDRGSPRELFF. The variable domain in full, with residues beyond the CDR3 obtained from the reference TRBV5-6 and TRBJ2-2 genes, is DAGVTQSPTHLIKTRGQQVTLRCSPKSGHDTVSWYQQALGQGPQFIFQYYEEEERQRGNFPDRFSGHQFPNYSSELNVNALLLGDSALYLCASSRDRGSPRELFFGEGSRLTVL.